This T cell receptor (beta chain) was captured by sequencing in a study of blood T cell repertoires in COVID-19 (dated by TCRdb to 2020 to 2022). Concerning the study at large: Collaborator samples came from the United States, Italy and Spain and covered acute and convalescent phases of COVID-19. A freely available public database, intended as a resource for researchers studying the immune response to SARS-CoV-2, is where the repertoires were released. Samples came from the ongoing ImmuneRACE study (first 160 participants) plus 1,254 subjects from 6 global collaborators. The dataset comprised deeply sampled blood TCRbeta repertoires from subjects exposed to, actively infected with, or recovered from COVID-19. HLA class I and class II types, where available, came from metadata supplied by the sample provider rather than from assay-based typing. Sample metadata almost always included a de-identified subject ID, COVID-19 status, age in years and sex. The material from the prospective study consisted of cDNA or gDNA derived from T cells, B-cell-depleted T cells, or PBMCs.

Each collaborating institution followed its own protocols to collect whole blood in K2EDTA tubes. Collaborator samples were shipped for TCRbeta analysis as frozen whole blood, isolated PBMCs, or DNA extracted from either sample type. Concerning this clone: Its binding antigen is unknown. The sample holds no much larger clone one base away, and base qualities are not on file.

The investigation overall reported the following: The quantity of clinical and demographic metadata differed by source and by participant and was supplied without curation.

The immunoSEQ Assay, a bias-controlled multiplex PCR, was used to amplify TCRbeta CDR3 regions from genomic DNA. As for the original processing: The number of nucleated cells in each sample was estimated from the amplification of reference gene primers within the assay. To quantify the absolute abundance of each unique TCRbeta CDR3 rearrangement, sequence reads were collapsed and filtered. Productive Simpson clonality was computed per sample as the square root of Simpson's diversity index over productive rearrangements. TCRdb took over this immuneACCESS table, retaining in-frame rearrangements with V and J assigned. Such tables are incomplete; in checked studies, under half of the missing clones stem from an unresolved V gene, and the remainder is unexplained. The DNA gave D and trimming, while V, J and clone size come from that table. Present in this sample are some 150,000 clones, about 86% of which were seen just once. The ten largest clones add up to around 8.6% of the sample.

Cut back by 5 bases and 5 bases, the V and J ends lie 10 bases apart. Reading the germline V gene (reference sequence) gives CDR1 MNHEY and CDR2 SMNVEV. The CDR3 measures 13 amino acids from cysteine to phenylalanine. Only CDR3 DNA is held: 39 bases, read in frame from base 1. The sequence derives from a human donor in a cohort sampled during active COVID-19. The sequenced sample consisted of peripheral blood. The sequence joins TRBV27 to TRBJ1-5; the D gene remains uncertain. The DNA sequence follows: TGTGCCAGCAGTATCGGGGTGCATCAGCCCCAGCATTTT. It translates as CASSIGVHQPQHF.